This entry is about one TCR beta chain. The CDR3 loop spans 16 amino acids. The trim removed 4 bases at V and 10 bases at J, leaving 10 bases unmatched. Germline V lookup: CDR1 ENHRY, CDR2 SYGVKD. Clones were read by immunoSEQ multiplex PCR, and TCRdb kept only the in-frame ones, dropping some. The sample has roughly 500,000 clones; 75% to 80% are singletons. This record comes from a study of shared T cell receptors in the human thymus. These data were also filed under a second study, of human thymus T cells. That paper adds: Donors were healthy Finnish babies undergoing corrective operations for congenital heart defects. Corrective heart surgery yielded resections, and these provided the thymus tissue. Across thymic and blood repertoires, the usage of V and J genes appeared to be biased.

This receptor was obtained from a boy under two years old with a congenital heart defect. Specimen: thymocytes. The J gene is TRBJ2-1, the V gene TRBV10-3, with TRBD2 matching 13 bases. This CDR3 reads CAISGTGTSGIGEQFF. DNA for the CDR3: TGTGCCATCAGTGGGACCGGGACTAGCGGGATAGGGGAGCAGTTCTTC.